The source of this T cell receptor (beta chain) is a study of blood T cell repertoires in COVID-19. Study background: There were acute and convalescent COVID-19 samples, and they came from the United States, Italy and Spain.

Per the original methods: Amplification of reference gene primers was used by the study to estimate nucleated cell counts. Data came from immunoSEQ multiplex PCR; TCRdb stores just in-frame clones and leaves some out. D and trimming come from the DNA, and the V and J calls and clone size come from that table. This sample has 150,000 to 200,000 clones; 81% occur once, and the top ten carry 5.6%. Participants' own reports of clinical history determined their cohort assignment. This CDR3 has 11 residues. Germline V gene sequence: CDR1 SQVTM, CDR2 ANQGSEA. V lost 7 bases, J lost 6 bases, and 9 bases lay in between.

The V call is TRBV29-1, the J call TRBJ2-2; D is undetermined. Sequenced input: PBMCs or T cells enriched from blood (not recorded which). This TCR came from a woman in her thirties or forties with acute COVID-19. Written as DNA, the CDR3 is TGCAGCGCGCAGACTGCCGGGGAGCTGTTTTTT. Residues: CSAQTAGELFF.